A selection of T cell receptor beta chains follows, all from one sample in a study of brain metastases from non-small cell lung cancer. Sequencing used immunoSEQ multiplex PCR; TCRdb keeps in-frame clones, though not all of them. Counted here are about a thousand clones, 89% occurring once; the ten biggest clones make up around 7.2%. The sample consisted of tumor-adjacent normal tissue. The receptors come from a donor at least 40 years old with non-small cell lung cancer. The CDR3 runs from the conserved cysteine through the conserved F or W. D genes are given only for firm matches. Some rows have no size entry. The others give once, few or many, or a class for an expanded clone.

j_gene | abundance | v_gene | d_gene | CDR3aa | CDR3nt
TRBJ2-5 | NA | TRBV7-2 | NA | CASSWGAGGRETQYF | TGTGCCAGCAGCTGGGGGGCTGGGGGCAGAGAGACCCAGTACTTC
TRBJ2-1 | NA | TRBV14 | NA | CASSQGGVVTYNEQFF | TGTGCCAGCAGCCAAGGGGGGGTTGTGACCTACAATGAGCAGTTCTTC
TRBJ1-2 | NA | TRBV24-1 | NA | CATSDGGIANYGYTF | TGTGCCACCAGTGATGGCGGGATCGCTAACTATGGCTACACCTTC
TRBJ1-1 | NA | TRBV4-1 | NA | CASNFRRTARGEAFF | TGCGCCAGCAACTTCCGACGGACCGCGAGAGGAGAAGCTTTCTTT
TRBJ1-4 | NA | TRBV9 | TRBD1 | CASSVEGQGNEKLFF | TGTGCCAGCAGCGTAGAGGGACAGGGTAATGAAAAACTGTTTTTT
TRBJ1-4 | NA | TRBV19 | TRBD1 | CASSARQGNEKLFF | TGTGCCAGTAGTGCGAGACAGGGTAATGAAAAACTGTTTTTT
TRBJ2-3 | NA | TRBV2 | NA | CASSEIGEGSSSTDTQYF | TGTGCCAGCAGTGAAATTGGGGAAGGAAGCTCTAGCACAGATACGCAGTATTTT
TRBJ1-5 | NA | TRBV3-1/TRBV3-2 | TRBD1 | CASSQGRDRANQPQHF | TGTGCCAGCAGCCAAGGGCGAGACAGGGCGAATCAGCCCCAGCATTTT
TRBJ2-3 | NA | TRBV7-8 | NA | CASSLTQEADTQYF | TGTGCCAGCAGCCTGACCCAGGAGGCAGATACGCAGTATTTT
TRBJ2-3 | NA | TRBV7-9 | TRBD1 | CASSPGGDTQYF | TGTGCCAGCAGCCCAGGGGGAGATACGCAGTATTTT
TRBJ1-4 | once | TRBV11-2 | NA | CASSLEGRDEKLFF | TGTGCCAGCAGCTTAGAGGGGAGGGATGAAAAATTGTTTTTT
TRBJ1-1 | once | TRBV7-2 | TRBD1 | CASSLAPGGSEAFF | TGTGCCAGCAGCTTAGCACCAGGGGGATCTGAAGCTTTCTTT
TRBJ2-7 | NA | TRBV6-5 | NA | CASSWRPSSYEQYF | TGTGCCAGCAGTTGGAGGCCCAGCTCCTACGAGCAGTACTTC
TRBJ2-3 | NA | TRBV4-2 | NA | CASSQEKRTTDTQYF | TGTGCCAGCAGCCAAGAGAAGCGGACAACAGATACGCAGTATTTT
TRBJ1-3 | once | TRBV5-1 | NA | CASSLEETTGNTIYF | TGCGCCAGCAGCTTGGAGGAAACGACTGGAAACACCATATATTTT
TRBJ2-2 | NA | TRBV11-3 | NA | CASSPSRGAGGELFF | TGTGCCAGCAGCCCCTCGAGGGGCGCGGGCGGGGAGCTGTTTTTT
TRBJ2-5 | NA | TRBV7-8 | NA | CASSPRRSQETQYF | TGTGCCAGCAGCCCAAGACGTTCACAAGAGACCCAGTACTTC
TRBJ1-1 | once | TRBV28 | NA | CASRERLLGNTEAFF | TGTGCCAGCAGGGAACGGCTTCTCGGGAACACTGAAGCTTTCTTT
TRBJ1-3 | NA | TRBV19 | NA | CASCLAGAGNTIYF | TGTGCCAGTTGCCTGGCAGGCGCTGGAAACACCATATATTTT
TRBJ2-7 | few | TRBV5-4 | NA | CASSSNGQGRTYEQYF | TGTGCCAGCAGCTCCAACGGGCAGGGGAGGACCTACGAGCAGTACTTC
TRBJ2-7 | NA | TRBV5-1 | NA | CASSLDSGVHYEQYF | TGCGCCAGCAGCTTGGATTCGGGGGTCCACTACGAGCAGTACTTC
TRBJ2-5 | once | TRBV11-3 | NA | CASSLNGPGTQYF | TGTGCCAGCAGCTTAAATGGTCCCGGGACCCAGTACTTC
TRBJ2-3 | once | TRBV2 | NA | CASSGGIGTDTQYF | TGTGCCAGCAGTGGGGGTATCGGAACAGATACGCAGTATTTT
TRBJ1-6 | NA | TRBV5-1 | NA | CASRGEGEHSPLHF | TGCGCCAGCCGAGGGGAAGGGGAACATTCACCCCTCCACTTT
TRBJ2-5 | NA | TRBV28 | TRBD2 | CASSPRERGPFGGTQYF | TGTGCCAGCAGCCCCCGGGAGCGGGGGCCATTCGGGGGGACCCAGTACTTC
TRBJ2-7 | NA | TRBV7-9 | TRBD2 | CASSATGRPEFYEQYF | TGTGCCAGCAGCGCAACCGGGAGGCCAGAGTTCTACGAGCAGTACTTC
TRBJ2-1 | NA | TRBV13 | NA | CASSPRDTQAYNEQFF | TGTGCCAGCAGCCCGCGGGACACCCAAGCCTACAATGAGCAGTTCTTC
TRBJ2-7 | once | TRBV5-6 | TRBD2 | CASSLELADYEQYF | TGTGCCAGCAGCTTGGAACTAGCGGATTACGAGCAGTACTTC
TRBJ1-5 | NA | TRBV6-1 | NA | CASSEAGASNQPQHF | TGTGCCAGCAGTGAAGCAGGAGCTAGCAATCAGCCCCAGCATTTT
TRBJ1-1 | NA | TRBV5-4 | NA | CASSLERHNTEAFF | TGTGCCAGCAGCTTGGAACGGCATAACACTGAAGCTTTCTTT
TRBJ2-5 | NA | TRBV27 | NA | CASSLSPAETQYF | TGTGCCAGCAGTTTAAGCCCAGCGGAGACCCAGTACTTC
TRBJ2-1 | NA | TRBV4-3 | TRBD2 | CASSQARLANNEQFF | TGCGCCAGCAGCCAAGCACGACTAGCTAACAATGAGCAGTTCTTC
TRBJ2-7 | NA | TRBV19 | TRBD1 | CASSPTTGSEQYF | TGTGCCAGTAGCCCAACGACAGGGAGCGAGCAGTACTTC
TRBJ2-1 | NA | TRBV6-5 | TRBD1 | CASSLLGGDEQFF | TGTGCCAGCAGCCTTCTAGGGGGCGATGAGCAGTTCTTC
TRBJ2-2 | NA | TRBV5-6 | NA | CASSLERNTGELFF | TGTGCCAGCAGCTTAGAGCGGAACACCGGGGAGCTGTTTTTT